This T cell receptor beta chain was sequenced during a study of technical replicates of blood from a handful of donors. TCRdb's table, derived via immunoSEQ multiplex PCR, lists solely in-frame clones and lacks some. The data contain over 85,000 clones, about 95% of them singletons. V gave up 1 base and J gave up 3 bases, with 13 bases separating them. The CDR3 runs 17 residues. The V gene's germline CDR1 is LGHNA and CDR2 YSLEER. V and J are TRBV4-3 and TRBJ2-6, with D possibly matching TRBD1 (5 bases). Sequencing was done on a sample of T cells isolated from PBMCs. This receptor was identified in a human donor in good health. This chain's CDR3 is CASSQASGFVGANVLTF. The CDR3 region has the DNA TGCGCCAGCAGCCAAGCTTCAGGGTTTGTTGGGGCCAACGTCCTGACTTTC.